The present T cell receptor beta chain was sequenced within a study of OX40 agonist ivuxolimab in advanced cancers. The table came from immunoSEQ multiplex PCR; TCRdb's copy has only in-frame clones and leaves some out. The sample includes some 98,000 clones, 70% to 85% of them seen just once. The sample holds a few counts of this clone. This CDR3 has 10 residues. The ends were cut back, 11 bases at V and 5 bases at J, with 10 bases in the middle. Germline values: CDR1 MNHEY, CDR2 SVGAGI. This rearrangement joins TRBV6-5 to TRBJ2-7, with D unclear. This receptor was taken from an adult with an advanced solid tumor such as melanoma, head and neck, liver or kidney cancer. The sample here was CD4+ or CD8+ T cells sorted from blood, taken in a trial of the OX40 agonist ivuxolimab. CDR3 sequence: CAFSPHEQYF. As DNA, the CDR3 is TGTGCCTTCTCGCCCCACGAGCAGTACTTC.